This T cell receptor (beta chain) stems from a study of memory CD4+ T cells and cytomegalovirus serostatus. General observations from the study: About 40% of the roughly 150 known CMV-associated TCRbeta sequences appeared in CD4+ memory. Repertoires predicted CMV serostatus with median bootstrapped AUC of roughly 0.95.

Methods used by the authors: Out-of-frame sequences were removed, leaving 2,204,828 distinct TCRbeta sequences. The repertoire was sequenced with immunoSEQ multiplex PCR; TCRdb's copy has only in-frame clones and lacks some. The V and J calls and clone size are taken from that table; D and trimming were inferred from the DNA. The sample consists of about 60,000 clones, 80% of them appearing once. Of note for this clone: The antigen remains undetermined.

The germline gives CDR1 LNHDA, CDR2 SQIVND (reference sequence). The germline V and J ends were trimmed by 5 bases and 1 base, with 18 bases remaining between them. CDR3 length equals 17 residues. The sort gate was single viable CD3+CD4+CD8-CD45RO+ cells for memory CD4+ T cells. Serostatus was set by detecting CMV pp150, pp28, p38, p52 IgG. J is TRBJ1-5 and V is TRBV19; tentatively, D is TRBD1 (5 bases). Sequenced sample: memory CD4+ T cells from blood. The source is an adult in good health and CMV-seronegative. Some clones in this sample may be carry-over from other donors' samples. This CDR3 reads CASSHSGRASSNQPQHF. For the CDR3, the DNA is TGTGCCAGTAGTCACTCAGGGCGGGCATCAAGCAATCAGCCCCAGCATTTT.